A selection of T cell receptor beta chains follows, all from one sample in a study of early T cells in non-severe SARS-CoV-2 infection. TCRdb processed the 5' RACE reads anew with MiXCR; each CDR3 protein has one entry. The sample consists of under 70,000 distinct CDR3 sequences, approximately 13% of them appearing once. The specimen was whole blood, collected at baseline. These receptors were obtained from an adult who was a healthcare worker with PCR-confirmed SARS-CoV-2 infection or an uninfected control (not recorded which). The conserved cysteine and the conserved F or W are not part of the CDR3 here. The order of the fields is V gene, clone size, CDR3 protein. Where a row states a size, it is once, few, many or the class of an expanded clone; other rows omit it.

TRBV20-1 - SARIGQGAINEQF
TRBV3-1 - ASSQTSQLAGHEQY
TRBV7-8 - ASSLAGTPRETQY
TRBV7-9 - ASSPGSAPQETQY
TRBV29-1 - SVLDGGPYEQY
TRBV12-3/TRBV12-4 - ASSFRGPPLNEQF
TRBV28 - ASSLTGGDYEQY
TRBV28 many ASSLWGRPQETQY
TRBV7-2 many ASSSQGGYEQY
TRBV7-2 - ASSSGSGNIQY
TRBV27 few ASSPGRYNSPLH